What follows are 20 T cell receptor beta chains derived from one specimen sequenced in a study of long-term antiretroviral therapy in people with HIV. A v3.0 immunoSEQ assay was performed at survey level. The data were produced by immunoSEQ multiplex PCR, yet TCRdb's version contains in-frame clones alone and is incomplete. The table has 30,000 to 40,000 clones, 85% seen once. The specimen comprised unsorted PBMCs, sampled roughly 3.3 years after starting antiretroviral therapy. The receptors shown here come from a man aged 18 to 29 with HIV.

The DNA of the CDR3 is TGTGCCAGCAGCTTAGGCCTAGGGGGAGGCTATGGCTACACCTTC. Protein product: CASSLGLGGGYGYTF. The chain couples TRBV13 to TRBJ1-2; tentative D call: TRBD1 (6 bases). Germline CDR1 reads PRHDT; CDR2 reads FYEKMQ (reference sequence). Trimming pared 0 bases from V and 4 bases from J, leaving 12 bases between. The CDR3 sequence is 15 residues long.

DNA of the CDR3: TGCGCCAGCAGCCCATCCCGGAATGAGCAGTTCTTC. It codes for CASSPSRNEQFF. V usage is TRBV10-1 and J usage is TRBJ2-1; unclear D gene. The CDR3 totals 12 residues. Trimming pared 6 bases from V and 7 bases from J, leaving 10 bases between. In germline, CDR1 is WNHNN, CDR2 SYGVQD (reference sequence).

The chain uses TRBV27 and TRBJ1-2, with D tentatively TRBD1 (6 bases). Germline V gene lookup returns CDR1 MNHEY and CDR2 SMNVEV (reference sequence). This CDR3 spans 15 amino acids. The germline V and J ends were trimmed by 5 bases and 4 bases, with 17 bases remaining between them. Here the CDR3 DNA reads TGTGCCAGCAGTCTGGGGGCGGGGGCGGGCTATGGCTACACCTTC. It yields the protein CASSLGAGAGYGYTF.

The chain links TRBV7-2 to TRBJ2-7; D tentatively reads TRBD1 or TRBD2 (5 bases each). The CDR3 extends over 12 amino acids. With 4 bases removed from V and 5 bases from J, the gap between germline ends came to 9 bases. Germline CDR1 SGHTA, CDR2 FQGNSA. The chain's CDR3 is CASSSRGDEQYF. As DNA, the CDR3 is TGTGCCAGCAGCTCCAGAGGGGACGAGCAGTACTTC. The whole variable domain, remainder taken from reference TRBV7-2 and TRBJ2-7, is GAGVSQSPSNKVTEKGKDVELRCDPISGHTALYWYRQSLGQGLEFLIYFQGNSAPDKSGLPSDRFSAERTGGSVSTLTIQRTQQEDSAVYLCASSSRGDEQYFGPGTRLTVT.

This chain links TRBV19 with TRBJ2-1; 8 bases are a match to TRBD1. Trimming took 7 bases from V and 2 from J; bases not matched to a gene: 4. The CDR3 runs to 14 residues. Germline V gene lookup returns CDR1 LNHDA and CDR2 SQIVND (reference sequence). CDR3: CASTYRGTYNEQFF. The CDR3 DNA follows: TGTGCCAGTACTTACAGGGGGACCTACAATGAGCAGTTCTTC.

The chain couples TRBV7-2 to TRBJ1-4, with 7 positions matching TRBD1. The CDR3 has 15 residues. The junction had 14 bases not matched to a gene; V was cut back by 8 bases and J by 8 bases. Per the germline V gene, CDR1 is SGHTA and CDR2 is FQGNSA. This CDR3 is CASSPGDAGGEKLFF. DNA for the CDR3: TGTGCCAGCTCCCCGGGCGATGCAGGGGGGGAAAAACTGTTTTTT.

This clone was seen a few times. The chain couples TRBV2 to TRBJ1-5; weak D call: TRBD1 (6 bases). Trimming took 9 bases from V and 7 from J, leaving 16 bases between them. The germline V gene has CDR1 SNHLY and CDR2 FYNNEI. The CDR3 has 13 residues. The CDR3 DNA reads TGTGCCAGTTCTGGCGGGGGGCGGCAGCCCCAGCATTTT. It is translated as CASSGGGRQPQHF.

Notes on this clone: A junction end diverges from the germline sequence, so it may reflect a read error. The chain employs TRBV7-6 and TRBJ2-1; 7 bases fit TRBD1. Per germline, CDR1 SGHVS and CDR2 FNYEAQ. The CDR3 consists of 15 residues. The CDR3 loop reads CASRLGTEDHNEQFF. In nucleotides, the CDR3 is TGTGCCAGCAGGTTAGGGACAGAGGACCACAATGAGCAGTTCTTC.

V gene TRBV5-1 combines with J gene TRBJ1-1, with D possibly TRBD1 on 5 matching bases. Germline V gene sequence: CDR1 SGHRS, CDR2 YFSETQ. Trimming shortened V by 5 bases and J by 2 bases, and 7 bases separated the two germline ends. The CDR3 has 12 residues. As DNA, the CDR3 is TGCGCCAGCAGGGGGGTAAACACTGAAGCTTTCTTT. It specifies CASRGVNTEAFF.

The rearrangement joins TRBV12-5 to TRBJ1-1, with unresolved D. This CDR3 contains 13 residues. The germline V gene has CDR1 LGHNT and CDR2 FRNRAP. The V end was cut by 5 bases, the J end by 2 bases, with 9 bases between. The CDR3 region has the DNA TGTGCTAGTGGTACCGGGGTAAACACTGAAGCTTTCTTT. Its translation: CASGTGVNTEAFF. The full variable domain, in which reference TRBV12-5 and TRBJ1-1 provide the parts outside the CDR3, is DARVTQTPRHKVTEMGQEVTMRCQPILGHNTVFWYRQTMMQGLELLAYFRNRAPLDDSGMPKDRFSAEMPDATLATLKIQPSEPRDSAVYFCASGTGVNTEAFFGQGTRLTVV.

CDR3 nucleotide sequence: TGTGCCAGCAGTGCTAACGGACAGACGAACACTGAAGCTTTCTTT. Translating gives CASSANGQTNTEAFF. The V call is TRBV27, the J call TRBJ1-1; a weak D match, TRBD1 (6 bases). This CDR3 is 15 amino acids long. V lost 5 bases and J 1 base, leaving 14 bases between the germline ends. Germline V gene sequence: CDR1 MNHEY, CDR2 SMNVEV (reference sequence).

This clone turned up a few times. The chain is built from TRBV19 and TRBJ2-4, with a possible D match to TRBD2 (5 bases). The germline V gene has CDR1 LNHDA and CDR2 SQIVND (reference sequence). Trimming took off 0 bases at V and 8 bases at J, with 11 bases between the two ends. The CDR3 is 14 residues long. In DNA form, the CDR3 reads TGTGCCAGTAGTATAGAAGCGGCCTGGGACATTCAGTACTTC. This sequence encodes CASSIEAAWDIQYF.

The rearrangement joins TRBV14 to TRBJ1-1; D is unresolved. V was clipped by 1 base and J by 11 bases, with 14 bases between them. The CDR3 is 13 residues long. From germline, CDR1 is SGHDN and CDR2 FVKESK. The DNA of the CDR3 is TGTGCCAGCAGCCAAGCGGGTCGTGTGCGGGCTTTCTTT. Translation: CASSQAGRVRAFF.

V and J are TRBV4-1 and TRBJ2-5; the match to TRBD1 covers 8 bases. Germline CDR1 MGHRA, CDR2 YSYEKL. V trimming: 0 bases; J trimming: 3 bases; junction bases outside the gene matches: 6. This CDR3 has 16 residues. CDR3 residues: CASSQDRTTGEETQYF. The CDR3 DNA reads as TGCGCCAGCAGCCAAGATAGAACGACAGGGGAAGAGACCCAGTACTTC.

The genes are TRBV2 and TRBJ1-2; D perhaps matches TRBD1 (5 bases). The CDR3 runs 13 residues. Trimming pared 7 bases from V and 3 bases from J, leaving 12 bases between. The V gene's germline CDR1 is SNHLY and CDR2 FYNNEI. As DNA, the CDR3 is TGTGCCAGCATCGGGGACCGTTACTATGGCTACACCTTC. Encoded protein: CASIGDRYYGYTF.

The genes are TRBV28 and TRBJ2-2; TRBD1 aligns across 9 bases. This CDR3 is built from 16 residues. Germline CDR1 and CDR2: MDHEN and SYDVKM. With V trimmed by 3 bases and J by 5 bases, 7 bases remained unmatched. CDR3: CASSFLQGATTGELFF. In DNA, the CDR3 is TGTGCCAGCAGTTTTCTACAGGGGGCGACAACCGGGGAGCTGTTTTTT.

V and J are TRBV27 and TRBJ1-5; TRBD1 is a possible D gene (5 bases). This CDR3 contains 15 residues. Germline CDR1 MNHEY, CDR2 SMNVEV (reference sequence). V dropped 2 bases and J dropped 0 bases, with 8 bases sitting between them. The CDR3 sequence: CASSLVGVSNQPQHF. In DNA, the CDR3 is TGTGCCAGCAGTTTAGTAGGGGTTAGCAATCAGCCCCAGCATTTT.

A single count supports this clone. The rearrangement links TRBV13 to TRBJ2-3, with D possibly matching TRBD2 (6 bases). Germline V gives CDR1 PRHDT, CDR2 FYEKMQ (reference sequence). Trimming left V 5 bases short and J 0 bases short, with 15 bases between. CDR3 length equals 16 residues. The CDR3 loop reads CASSPRGVASTDTQYF. The DNA for the CDR3 is TGTGCCAGCAGCCCGCGGGGAGTGGCTAGCACAGATACGCAGTATTTT.

The CDR3 here is CASSGTGAYNEQFF. CDR3 sequence (DNA): TGTGCCAGCTCAGGGACAGGAGCCTACAATGAGCAGTTCTTC. The chain couples TRBV18 to TRBJ2-1; 8 nucleotides line up with TRBD1. V shed 5 bases, J shed 2 bases, and the junction held 2 bases outside the gene matches. The CDR3 has 14 residues. Per germline, CDR1 KGHSH and CDR2 LQKENI.

A few counts support this clone. The chain couples TRBV6-6 to TRBJ1-5, with no clear D. The CDR3 runs 12 residues. Germline V gene sequence: CDR1 MNHNY, CDR2 SVGAGI (reference sequence). The V and J ends lost 6 bases and 4 bases respectively, with 7 bases between them. CDR3 loop: CASSLSNQPQHF. DNA for the CDR3: TGTGCCAGCAGCCTATCGAATCAGCCCCAGCATTTT.